This T cell receptor beta chain was sequenced in a study of blood T cell repertoires in COVID-19. TCRdb's copy holds only in-frame clones and misses some; the assay was immunoSEQ multiplex PCR. The sample has 200,000 to 300,000 clones, 70% to 85% seen once. This receptor was obtained from an elderly woman with acute or convalescent COVID-19. Sequenced sample: peripheral blood.

CDR3: CASSQDRTPGELFF. The CDR3 region has the DNA TGCGCCAGCAGCCAAGATAGGACACCCGGGGAGCTGTTTTTT. The chain couples TRBV4-1 to TRBJ2-2; TRBD1 is a possible D gene (5 bases). V dropped 0 bases and J dropped 6 bases, with 8 bases sitting between them. The CDR3 is made up of 14 amino acids. Germline V gene lookup returns CDR1 MGHRA and CDR2 YSYEKL.